The 21 T cell receptor beta chains listed next were all sequenced from one sample in a study of blood T cells in healthy people across ages. Together with a sample-barcoded 5' primer, a J-beta primer mix was included in a second PCR lasting roughly 6 to 12 cycles. TCRdb re-derived calls from the 5' RACE reads in MiXCR, one entry per CDR3 protein. Here the sample spans some 800,000 distinct CDR3 sequences, about 42% being singletons. The sequenced sample was blood. Receptors originate from a man in his 60s in good health.

Worth noting for this clonotype: Being one base from a much bigger clone, this may be a read error. The V and J genes are TRBV3-1 and TRBJ2-5; no reliable D call. Per the germline V gene, CDR1 is LGHDT and CDR2 is YNNKEL (reference sequence). The CDR3 totals 13 residues. CDR3: CASSQEPQETKYF. The CDR3 DNA reads as TGTGCCAGCAGCCAAGAACCTCAAGAGACCAAGTACTTC.

This clonotype was counted a few times. The chain links TRBV29-1 to TRBJ2-3; a possible D gene is TRBD2 (6 bases). Germline assignment: CDR1 SQVTM and CDR2 ANQGSEA. The CDR3 loop spans 14 amino acids. The V gene lost 7 bases and the J gene lost 1 base, with 15 bases spanning the gap. CDR3 DNA: TGCAGCGCATCTCGGGGGTTTGGCACAGATACGCAGTATTTT. Protein sequence: CSASRGFGTDTQYF.

The V and J genes are TRBV15 and TRBJ2-2; 8 nucleotides agree with TRBD1. The CDR3 runs to 15 residues. Germline V lookup: CDR1 LNHNV, CDR2 YYDKDF (reference sequence). After removal of 7 bases from V and 5 bases from J, the junction contained 9 bases not matched to a gene. CDR3 in amino acids: CATTTDRGLTGELFF. CDR3 nucleotide sequence: TGTGCCACCACGACCGACAGGGGTTTGACCGGGGAGCTGTTTTTT.

V is TRBV5-1 and J is TRBJ2-3, with a tentative D call TRBD1 (6 bases). This CDR3 spans 16 amino acids. Trimming pared 3 bases from V and 4 bases from J, leaving 18 bases between. Germline V gene sequence: CDR1 SGHRS, CDR2 YFSETQ. CDR3 sequence: CASSWMTGSGADTQYF. CDR3 sequence (DNA): TGCGCCAGCAGCTGGATGACAGGTTCAGGGGCAGATACGCAGTATTTT. Looking up the rest from reference TRBV5-1 and TRBJ2-3 gives the full variable domain: KAGVTQTPRYLIKTRGQQVTLSCSPISGHRSVSWYQQTPGQGLQFLFEYFSETQRNKGNFPGRFSGRQFSNSRSEMNVSTLELGDSALYLCASSWMTGSGADTQYFGPGTRLTVL.

With regard to this clonotype: Lacking the conserved final phenylalanine or tryptophan, this CDR3 likely reflects a read error. V is TRBV7-6 and J is TRBJ1-1; D ambiguous. The CDR3 consists of 14 residues. CDR1 is SGHVS, CDR2 FNYEAQ, per germline. Deletions cut 5 bases from V and 1 base from J, with 11 bases between. CDR3: CASSTRAGNTEAFS. CDR3 DNA sequence: TGTGCCAGCAGCACCCGGGCCGGGAACACTGAAGCTTTCTCT.

CDR3 sequence: CASSPAGQYGYTF. CDR3 bases: TGTGCCAGCAGCCCCGCTGGACAGTATGGCTACACCTTC. The chain couples TRBV7-2 to TRBJ1-2; D may be TRBD1 (6 bases). Deletions cut 5 bases from V and 5 bases from J, with 12 bases between. Germline V lookup: CDR1 SGHTA, CDR2 FQGNSA. The CDR3 contains 13 residues. Together with reference TRBV7-2 and TRBJ1-2, the CDR3 gives the full variable domain: GAGVSQSPSNKVTEKGKDVELRCDPISGHTALYWYRQSLGQGLEFLIYFQGNSAPDKSGLPSDRFSAERTGGSVSTLTIQRTQQEDSAVYLCASSPAGQYGYTFGSGTRLTVV.

The chain uses TRBV4-3 and TRBJ2-7; the D gene is possibly TRBD2 (5 bases). The CDR3 sequence is 14 residues long. V lost 0 bases to trimming and J lost 3 bases, with 9 bases between them. The germline V gene encodes CDR1 LGHNA and CDR2 YSLEER. Here the CDR3 reads CASSQDFGIYEQYF. The CDR3 bases are TGCGCCAGCAGCCAAGATTTCGGGATCTACGAGCAGTACTTC.

Points on this clonotype: At one of its ends the junction is not consistent with the germline gene, which may arise from a read error. The chain couples TRBV4-3 to TRBJ2-5, with D maybe TRBD2 (7 bases). The V gene's germline CDR1 is LGHNA and CDR2 YSLEER. The length of the CDR3 is 15 residues. The CDR3 DNA reads TGCGCCAGCAGCCAAGATCGGGGGGCCTGGGAGACCCAGTACTTT. Amino acids: CASSQDRGAWETQYF.

The chain combines TRBV4-1 with TRBJ1-4, with 7 positions matching TRBD1. The germline V gene encodes CDR1 MGHRA and CDR2 YSYEKL. Trimming took 3 bases from V and 8 from J; bases not matched to a gene: 6. CDR3 size: 14 residues. CDR3 residues: CASSQRQGVEKLFF. CDR3 coding DNA: TGCGCCAGCAGCCAGAGACAGGGAGTGGAAAAACTGTTTTTT.

The chain has TRBV9 and TRBJ2-2, with D unclear. This CDR3 has 14 amino acids. The germline V gene encodes CDR1 SGDLS and CDR2 YYNGEE. With 2 bases removed from V and 0 bases from J, the gap between germline ends came to 5 bases. CDR3 residues: CASSVSSNTGELFF. The DNA of the CDR3 is TGTGCCAGCAGCGTTAGCTCGAACACCGGGGAGCTGTTTTTT.

The CDR3 region has the DNA TGTGCCAGCAGCCAAGATAGGGCGGGGGGGCGGGAGACCCAGTACTTC. It specifies CASSQDRAGGRETQYF. The chain joins TRBV4-2 to TRBJ2-5, with TRBD2 matching 9 bases. Germline assignment: CDR1 LGHNA and CDR2 YNFKEQ. Trimming at V came to 0 bases and at J to 5 bases, leaving 7 bases not matched to a gene. This CDR3 has 16 amino acids.

V and J are TRBV10-3 and TRBJ2-7; 8 nucleotides line up with TRBD1. J was trimmed by 5 bases and V by 6 bases; bases with no gene match: 6. This CDR3 has 13 amino acids. CDR1 and CDR2 (germline): ENHRY, SYGVKD. The CDR3 protein is CAISRDRTDEQYF. The CDR3 coding sequence is TGTGCCATCAGCCGGGACAGGACCGACGAGCAGTACTTC.

V usage is TRBV7-9 and J usage is TRBJ2-7; 16 nucleotides match TRBD2. Looked up from germline, CDR1 is SEHNR and CDR2 is FQNEAQ (reference sequence). After removal of 3 bases from V and 2 bases from J, the junction contained 10 bases not matched to a gene. This CDR3 is 19 amino acids long. The CDR3 loop reads CASSFTSGTSGGDTYEQYF. DNA for the CDR3: TGTGCCAGCAGCTTTACCTCCGGGACTAGCGGGGGGGATACCTACGAGCAGTACTTC. Combining the CDR3 with reference TRBV7-9 and TRBJ2-7 gives the whole variable domain DTGVSQNPRHKITKRGQNVTFRCDPISEHNRLYWYRQTLGQGPEFLTYFQNEAQLEKSRLLSDRFSAERPKGSFSTLEIQRTEQGDSAMYLCASSFTSGTSGGDTYEQYFGPGTRLTVT.

Turning to this clonotype: A much more abundant neighbour one base away suggests this may be a read error. The rearrangement uses TRBV29-1 and TRBJ2-1; no clear D gene. CDR3 length: 12 amino acids. The V gene's germline CDR1 is SQVTM and CDR2 ANQGSEA. V lost 4 bases and J 10 bases, leaving 14 bases between the germline ends. CDR3 coding DNA: TGCAGCGTTGTCCAGAGCTCCTACGAGCAGTTCTTC. This sequence encodes CSVVQSSYEQFF.

This clonotype has a handful of counts. The chain links TRBV2 to TRBJ2-7; D is perhaps TRBD2 (5 bases). The CDR3 spans 14 residues. CDR1 and CDR2 from the germline V gene are SNHLY and FYNNEI. Trimming took 7 bases from V and 0 from J, leaving 13 bases between them. The CDR3 is CASTAERFSYEQYF. The CDR3 bases are TGTGCCAGCACCGCCGAGCGGTTCTCCTACGAGCAGTACTTC.

This clonotype was counted only a few times. The chain uses TRBV6-1 and TRBJ1-1, with 8 bases fitting TRBD1. V was pared by 5 bases and J by 0 bases, with 11 bases of the junction left unmatched. Per the germline V gene, CDR1 is MNHNS and CDR2 is SASEGT. The CDR3 covers 17 residues. CDR3 sequence reads: CASSPSGGGGLNTEAFF. The CDR3 DNA reads TGTGCCAGCAGTCCATCAGGGGGCGGGGGCCTGAACACTGAAGCTTTCTTT.

The V gene is TRBV9, the J gene TRBJ2-3; D possibly matches TRBD1 or TRBD2 (6 bases each). The CDR3 extends over 16 amino acids. The V gene's germline CDR1 is SGDLS and CDR2 YYNGEE. The germline V and J ends were trimmed by 3 bases and 6 bases, with 20 bases remaining between them. The CDR3 is CASSARGDPWLDTQYF. CDR3 coding DNA: TGTGCCAGCAGCGCTAGGGGGGACCCCTGGCTGGATACGCAGTATTTT.

This clonotype came up a few times. The J gene is TRBJ1-2, the V gene TRBV28; TRBD1 matches 7 bases. The germline CDR1 and CDR2 sequences are MDHEN and SYDVKM. After removal of 8 bases from V and 3 bases from J, the junction contained 9 bases not matched to a gene. This CDR3 has 14 residues. CDR3 loop: CASRTSTGYYGYTF. The CDR3 coding sequence is TGTGCCAGCCGGACCTCGACAGGGTACTATGGCTACACCTTC.

The V gene is TRBV6-5, the J gene TRBJ2-2; 11 positions match TRBD1. Trimming took 6 bases from V and 7 from J; bases not matched to a gene: 4. CDR3 length: 14 residues. Germline-derived CDR1 and CDR2 are MNHEY and SVGAGI. The CDR3: CASRGQGADGELFF. CDR3 nucleotide sequence: TGTGCCAGCAGAGGACAGGGGGCTGACGGGGAGCTGTTTTTT.

This clonotype was detected a few times. The V call is TRBV12-3 or TRBV12-4, the J call TRBJ1-6; D is undetermined. The CDR3 has 15 residues. V was cut by 3 bases and J by 2 bases, with 8 bases left in between. In DNA, the CDR3 is TGTGCCAGCAGTTTTGGAGGAACCTATAATTCACCCCTCCACTTT. As protein: CASSFGGTYNSPLHF.

This clonotype was seen once. CDR3 loop: CASSRGPRGDTQYF. For the CDR3, the DNA is TGTGCCAGCAGCCGGGGACCGCGGGGAGATACGCAGTATTTT. V and J are TRBV12-3 or TRBV12-4 and TRBJ2-3; maybe TRBD2 (6 bases). The CDR3 covers 14 residues. Trimming removed 6 bases at V and 5 bases at J, with 15 bases between.